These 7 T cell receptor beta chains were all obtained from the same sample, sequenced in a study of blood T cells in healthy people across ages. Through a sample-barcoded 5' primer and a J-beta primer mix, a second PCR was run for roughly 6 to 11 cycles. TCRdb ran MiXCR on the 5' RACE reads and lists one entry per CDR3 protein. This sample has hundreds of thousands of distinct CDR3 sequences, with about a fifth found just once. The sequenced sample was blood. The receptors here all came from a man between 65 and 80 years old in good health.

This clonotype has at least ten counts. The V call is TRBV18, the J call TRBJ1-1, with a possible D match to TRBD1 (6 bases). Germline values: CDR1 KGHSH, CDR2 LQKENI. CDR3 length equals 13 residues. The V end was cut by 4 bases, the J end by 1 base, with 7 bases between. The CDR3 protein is CASSRTANTEAFF. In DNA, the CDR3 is TGTGCCAGCTCACGGACAGCGAACACTGAAGCTTTCTTT.

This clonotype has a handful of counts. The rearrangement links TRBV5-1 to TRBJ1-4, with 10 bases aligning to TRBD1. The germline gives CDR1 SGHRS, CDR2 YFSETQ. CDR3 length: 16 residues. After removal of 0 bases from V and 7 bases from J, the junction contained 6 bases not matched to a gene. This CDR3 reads CASSLGDRGEGEKLFF. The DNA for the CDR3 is TGCGCCAGCAGCTTGGGGGACAGGGGCGAGGGTGAAAAACTGTTTTTT.

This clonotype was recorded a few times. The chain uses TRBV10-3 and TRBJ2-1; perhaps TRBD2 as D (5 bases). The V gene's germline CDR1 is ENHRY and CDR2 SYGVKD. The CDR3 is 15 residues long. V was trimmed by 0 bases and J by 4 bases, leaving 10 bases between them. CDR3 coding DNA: TGTGCCATCAGTGAGTCCGTAGGCGGGTACAATGAGCAGTTCTTC. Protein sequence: CAISESVGGYNEQFF.

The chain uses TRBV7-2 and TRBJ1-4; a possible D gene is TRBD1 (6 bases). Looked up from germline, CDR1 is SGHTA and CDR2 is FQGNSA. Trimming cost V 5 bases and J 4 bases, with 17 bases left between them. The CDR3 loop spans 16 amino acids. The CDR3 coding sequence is TGTGCCAGCAGCGTAGACACAGGGCAGGGTAATGAAAAACTGTTTTTT. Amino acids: CASSVDTGQGNEKLFF. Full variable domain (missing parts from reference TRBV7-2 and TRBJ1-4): GAGVSQSPSNKVTEKGKDVELRCDPISGHTALYWYRQSLGQGLEFLIYFQGNSAPDKSGLPSDRFSAERTGGSVSTLTIQRTQQEDSAVYLCASSVDTGQGNEKLFFGSGTQLSVL.

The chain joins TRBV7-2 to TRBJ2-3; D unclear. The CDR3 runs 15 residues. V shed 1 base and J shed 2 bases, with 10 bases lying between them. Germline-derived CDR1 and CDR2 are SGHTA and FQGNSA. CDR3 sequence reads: CASSLVGQLTDTQYF. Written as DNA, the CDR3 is TGTGCCAGCAGCTTAGTAGGGCAGCTCACAGATACGCAGTATTTT.

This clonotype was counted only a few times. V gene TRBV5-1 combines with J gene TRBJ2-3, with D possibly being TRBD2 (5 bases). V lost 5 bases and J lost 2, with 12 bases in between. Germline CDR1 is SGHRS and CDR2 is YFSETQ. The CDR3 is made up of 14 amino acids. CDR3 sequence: CASSERTHTDTQYF. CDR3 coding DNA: TGCGCCAGCAGTGAGCGGACCCACACAGATACGCAGTATTTT.

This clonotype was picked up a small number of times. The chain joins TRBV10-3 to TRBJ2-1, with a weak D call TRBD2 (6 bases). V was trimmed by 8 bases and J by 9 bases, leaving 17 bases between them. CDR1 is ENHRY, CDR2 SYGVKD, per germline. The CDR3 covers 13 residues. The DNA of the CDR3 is TGTGCCATCGGAGGGACTCGTTTGGTTGAGCAGTTCTTC. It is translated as CAIGGTRLVEQFF.